This note documents a single T cell receptor beta chain sequence. Its specificity is not known. CDR1 is SGDLS, CDR2 YYNGEE, per germline. CDR3 length equals 15 residues. For each CDR3 protein, TCRdb gives one entry from its re-call of the 5' RACE reads, without DNA. The sample data list a few hundred thousand distinct CDR3 sequences. The data derive from a study of monozygotic twins with inflammatory bowel disease. Study-level results: Discordant twins had repertoire similarity that did not differ from that of concordant twins, possibly from limited power. The analysis yielded no support for one strong signal or clonotype associated with IBD. People with IBD had fewer clonotypes in common with others than healthy twins did, especially with disease activity.

Without any T cell sorting, total RNA was isolated from whole blood. This TCR was sampled from a human donor with ulcerative colitis or Crohn's disease, or a healthy co-twin of an affected twin (not recorded which). The sequenced sample was blood. The chain employs TRBV9 and TRBJ2-3; the D call from TCRdb, TRBD1, cannot be confirmed without DNA. The CDR3 spells CASSDRDSNTDTQYF.